A single sample gave rise to the 17 T cell receptor beta chains below, sequenced in a study of metastatic and nonmetastatic thyroid tumors. TCRdb recomputed clones from the PCR reads via MiXCR. Of over 10,000 clones detected, roughly 29% appear once; the ten largest clones hold around a sixth. No patient received treatment before thyroid surgery. The specimen sequenced was tumor tissue. Receptors were obtained from a male donor with papillary thyroid cancer or a benign thyroid nodule (not recorded which). Some clones in this sample may be carry-over from other donors' samples.

The chain recombines TRBV7-2 with TRBJ1-2; possible D gene TRBD1, 6 bases. The CDR3 loop spans 15 amino acids. Germline CDR1 reads SGHTA; CDR2 reads FQGNSA. The germline V and J ends were trimmed by 5 bases and 7 bases, with 20 bases remaining between them. The CDR3 is CASSRRAKGGGGYTF. Written as DNA, the CDR3 is TGTGCCAGCAGCCGACGCGCGAAGGGAGGGGGTGGCTACACCTTC.

This clone was observed a handful of times. The V gene is TRBV6-2 or TRBV6-3, the J gene TRBJ2-6, with 7 bases identical to TRBD1. There are 17 residues in the CDR3. Germline values: CDR1 MNHEY, CDR2 SVGEGT. V was clipped by 6 bases and J by 8 bases; unmatched bases: 16. The CDR3 is CASRPWTGLSGSNVLTF. The CDR3 bases are TGTGCCAGCAGACCCTGGACAGGCCTCTCTGGTTCCAACGTCCTGACTTTC.

The rearrangement uses TRBV28 and TRBJ2-2; TRBD1 matches 7 bases. Germline CDR1 and CDR2: MDHEN and SYDVKM. The CDR3 extends over 14 amino acids. J lost 5 bases, V lost 5 bases, and 5 bases had no gene match. CDR3 in DNA: TGTGCCAGCAGTGGGACAGCGAGAACCGGGGAGCTGTTTTTT. It is translated as CASSGTARTGELFF.

In nucleotides, the CDR3 is TGTGCCAGCTCACCACGCAATTCGGGGGGCGTTGACACTGAAGCTTTCTTT. This codes for CASSPRNSGGVDTEAFF. The chain employs TRBV18 and TRBJ1-1, with D possibly matching TRBD1 (6 bases). CDR3 length: 17 amino acids. Trimming left V 1 base short and J 3 bases short, with 18 bases between. CDR1 and CDR2 (germline): KGHSH, LQKENI.

This clone was counted only a few times. The V and J genes are TRBV12-3 or TRBV12-4 and TRBJ1-2, with 8 nucleotides matching TRBD1. This CDR3 has 14 amino acids. The trim removed 3 bases at V and 8 bases at J, leaving 8 bases unmatched. The DNA for the CDR3 is TGTGCCAGCAGTTTCGTTCAGGGGGCCAGGGGCTACACCTTC. It yields the protein CASSFVQGARGYTF.

This CDR3 reads CASSPYNPNTGELFF. Written as DNA, the CDR3 is TGCGCCAGCAGCCCGTATAACCCGAACACCGGGGAGCTGTTTTTT. This sequence joins TRBV5-1 and TRBJ2-2; D is ambiguous. The CDR3 has 15 residues. The germline V gene has CDR1 SGHRS and CDR2 YFSETQ. With 4 bases removed from V and 0 bases from J, the gap between germline ends came to 10 bases.

This clone rates as medium-sized. The DNA of the CDR3 is TGTGCCAGCAGTTACGGGTTGGGGTACTCTGGAAACACCATATATTTT. Residues: CASSYGLGYSGNTIYF. The gene calls are TRBV6-5 and TRBJ1-3; D is uncertain. Looked up from germline, CDR1 is MNHEY and CDR2 is SVGAGI. The CDR3 has 16 residues. V dropped 2 bases and J dropped 0 bases, with 11 bases sitting between them.

To note about this clone: The junction shows a germline mismatch at one end, possibly a read error. The chain links TRBV5-1 to TRBJ2-7; D not resolved. The CDR3 loop spans 15 amino acids. Germline values: CDR1 SGHRS, CDR2 YFSETQ. The CDR3 coding sequence is TGCGCCAGCAGCTCTACCGGGTCAGTTATCGGCGAGCAGGACTTC. Translating gives CASSSTGSVIGEQDF.

Ten or more counts support this clone. One end of the junction does not line up with germline, which may come from a read error. The gene calls are TRBV18 and TRBJ2-3, with TRBD1 identical over 7 bases. Germline V gene data show CDR1 as KGHSH and CDR2 as LQKENI. The CDR3 covers 16 residues. The CDR3 DNA follows: TGTGCCGGCTCATCAAGACAGGGTTCAGGCACAGATACGCAGTATTTT. This codes for CAGSSRQGSGTDTQYF.

This sequence joins TRBV20-1 and TRBJ2-3; D uncertain. CDR3 length equals 15 residues. Germline CDR1 DFQATT, CDR2 SNEGSKA (reference sequence). V lost 5 bases and J lost 4, with 19 bases in between. In DNA, the CDR3 is TGCAGTGCTCCGGACGGAAGAAACGTTCCAGATACGCAGTATTTT. Its translation is CSAPDGRNVPDTQYF.

This chain connects TRBV12-3 or TRBV12-4 to TRBJ2-3; either TRBD1 or TRBD2 may fit D (6 bases each). The CDR3 covers 16 residues. V lost 3 bases and J 2 bases, leaving 15 bases between the germline ends. DNA for the CDR3: TGTGCCAGCAGTTTGGGGCCTAGGGGGGCCACAGATACGCAGTATTTT. This codes for CASSLGPRGATDTQYF.

By proportion, this clone is medium-sized (0.01 to 0.1%). The genes are TRBV20-1 and TRBJ1-1; the D gene is possibly TRBD1 (5 bases). The germline CDR1 and CDR2 sequences are DFQATT and SNEGSKA (reference sequence). V was cut by 0 bases and J by 6 bases, with 17 bases left in between. This CDR3 is 15 amino acids long. Here the CDR3 reads CSARDLVRERSEAFF. For the CDR3, the DNA is TGCAGTGCTAGAGATCTAGTCAGGGAGAGGTCTGAAGCTTTCTTT.

Note on this clone: Likely a read error: the CDR3 ends without its conserved phenylalanine or tryptophan. The J gene is TRBJ2-2, the V gene TRBV10-2, with D perhaps TRBD1 or TRBD2 (5 bases each). The V gene's germline CDR1 is WSHSY and CDR2 SAAADI. This CDR3 contains 14 residues. V was clipped by 6 bases and J by 3 bases, with 11 bases between them. The DNA of the CDR3 is TGCGCCAGCAGGGTTGGGACGCACACCGGGGAGCTGTTTTGT. Its translation: CASRVGTHTGELFC.

This clone was counted between two and nine times. This chain links TRBV6-1 with TRBJ2-1; D uncertain. V was shortened by 8 bases and J by 3 bases, with 14 bases between the two germline ends. The CDR3 spans 14 residues. Germline-derived CDR1 and CDR2 are MNHNS and SASEGT. CDR3 in amino acids: CASGKAAFYNEQFF. DNA of the CDR3: TGTGCCAGCGGGAAGGCAGCCTTCTACAATGAGCAGTTCTTC.

This clone came up many times. Other DNA sequences of this sample code for an identical CDR3. This sequence joins TRBV3-1 and TRBJ1-2; perhaps TRBD1 as D (6 bases). With 5 bases removed from V and 8 bases from J, the gap between germline ends came to 15 bases. The CDR3 spans 13 residues. The germline gives CDR1 LGHDT, CDR2 YNNKEL (reference sequence). This CDR3 is CASSSFGGRGYTF. The CDR3 DNA sequence: TGTGCCAGCAGCTCCTTCGGGGGGCGAGGCTACACCTTC.

J is TRBJ2-1 and V is TRBV20-1; D might be TRBD1 (6 bases). Deletions cut 4 bases from V and 9 bases from J, with 19 bases between. The CDR3 length is 14 residues. Germline V gives CDR1 DFQATT, CDR2 SNEGSKA (reference sequence). The CDR3: CSAKDWGPVAEQFF. The CDR3 DNA sequence: TGCAGTGCTAAGGACTGGGGGCCAGTGGCTGAGCAGTTCTTC.

Many counts were recorded for this clone. The rearrangement links TRBV7-6 to TRBJ2-1; D gene ambiguous. This CDR3 is 13 amino acids long. CDR1 SGHVS and CDR2 FNYEAQ come from the germline V gene. Trimming stripped 1 base from V and 6 bases from J, with 7 bases between. The CDR3 nucleotides are TGTGCCAGCAGCTTAGAACAGTTCAATGAGCAGTTCTTC. This encodes CASSLEQFNEQFF.